The clone carrying this T cell receptor (beta chain) is judged medium-sized. Template material for each sample was around 560 ng of bulk tumor genomic DNA. Multiple widely separated biopsies were taken from each primary tumor at surgery. Surgery that was curative in intent was performed on patients with untreated, newly diagnosed non-small cell lung cancer. The sample is drawn from a study of immune heterogeneity within non-small cell lung tumors. Looked up from germline, CDR1 is SGHTA and CDR2 is FQGTGA. This CDR3 is 16 amino acids long. J lost 4 bases, V lost 2 bases, and 8 bases had no gene match. Amplification of TCR beta CDR3 was performed by multiplex PCR with 32 V and 13 J primers. In TCRdb, the multiplex PCR reads were re-called with MiXCR into one record per CDR3 protein. The sample consists of fewer than 25,000 distinct CDR3 sequences, 28% of them appearing once.

J is TRBJ1-1 and V is TRBV7-3; 9 bases fit TRBD1. This receptor was taken from a man aged 35-49 years with non-small cell lung cancer. Sequenced: lung tumor tissue. For the CDR3, the DNA is TGTGCCAGCAGCTTAGCGGGCGGGACAGGGATCACTGAAGCTTTCTTT. It encodes CASSLAGGTGITEAFF. Combining the CDR3 with reference TRBV7-3 and TRBJ1-1 gives the whole variable domain GAGVSQTPSNKVTEKGKYVELRCDPISGHTALYWYRQSLGQGPEFLIYFQGTGAADDSGLPNDRFFAVRPEGSVSTLKIQRTERGDSAVYLCASSLAGGTGITEAFFGQGTRLTVV.